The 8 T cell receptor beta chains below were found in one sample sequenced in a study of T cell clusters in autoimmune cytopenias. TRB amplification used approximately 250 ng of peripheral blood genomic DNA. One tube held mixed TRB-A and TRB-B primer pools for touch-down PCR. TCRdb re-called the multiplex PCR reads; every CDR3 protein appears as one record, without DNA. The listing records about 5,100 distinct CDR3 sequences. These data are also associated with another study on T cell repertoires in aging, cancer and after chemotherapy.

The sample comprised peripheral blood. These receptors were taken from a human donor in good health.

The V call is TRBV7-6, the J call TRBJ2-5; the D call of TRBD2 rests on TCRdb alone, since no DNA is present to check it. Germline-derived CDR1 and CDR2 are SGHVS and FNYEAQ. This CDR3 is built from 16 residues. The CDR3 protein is CASSNGTSGHRETQYF. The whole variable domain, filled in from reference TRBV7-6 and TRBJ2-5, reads GAGVSQSPRYKVTKRGQDVALRCDPISGHVSLYWYRQALGQGPEFLTYFNYEAQQDKSGLPNDRFSAERPEGSISTLTIQRTEQRDSAMYRCASSNGTSGHRETQYFGPGTRLLVL.

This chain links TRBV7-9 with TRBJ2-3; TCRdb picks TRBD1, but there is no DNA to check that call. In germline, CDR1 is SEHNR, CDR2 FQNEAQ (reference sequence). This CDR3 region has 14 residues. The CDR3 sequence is CASSLRTGADTQYF.

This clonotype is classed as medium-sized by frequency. Here the CDR3 reads CASRSLLAQNTGELFF. The genes are TRBV19 and TRBJ2-2; no DNA is available, so the TRBD2 call from TCRdb remains unchecked. The CDR3 extends over 16 amino acids. CDR1 LNHDA and CDR2 SQIVND come from the germline V gene (reference sequence).

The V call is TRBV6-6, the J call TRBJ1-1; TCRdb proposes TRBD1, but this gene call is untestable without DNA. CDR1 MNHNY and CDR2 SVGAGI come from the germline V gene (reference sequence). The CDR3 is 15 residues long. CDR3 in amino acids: CASSYPSGQGAEAFF.

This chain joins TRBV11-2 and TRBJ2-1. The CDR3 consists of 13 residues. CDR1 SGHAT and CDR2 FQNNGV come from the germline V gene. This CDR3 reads CASSLSRNNEQFF.

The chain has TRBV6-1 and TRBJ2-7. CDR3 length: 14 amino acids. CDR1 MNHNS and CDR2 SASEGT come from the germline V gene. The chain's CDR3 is CASSGLANPYEQYF.

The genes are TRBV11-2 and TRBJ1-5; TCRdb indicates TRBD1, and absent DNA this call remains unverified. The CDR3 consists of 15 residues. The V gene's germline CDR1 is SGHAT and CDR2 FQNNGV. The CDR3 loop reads CASSLGGTGMEPQHF.

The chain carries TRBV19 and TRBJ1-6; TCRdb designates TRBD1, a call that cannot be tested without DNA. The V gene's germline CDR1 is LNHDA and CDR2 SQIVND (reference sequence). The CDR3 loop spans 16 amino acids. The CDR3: CASSTTWTGVSSPLHF. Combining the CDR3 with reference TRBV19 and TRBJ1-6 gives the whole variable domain DGGITQSPKYLFRKEGQNVTLSCEQNLNHDAMYWYRQDPGQGLRLIYYSQIVNDFQKGDIAEGYSVSREKKESFPLTVTSAQKNPTAFYLCASSTTWTGVSSPLHFGNGTRLTVT.